This T cell receptor (beta chain) is from a study of cytomegalovirus exposure and HLA in healthy donors. Study results and caveats: Most sequenced TCRs were rare (though some public TCRs occurred in many donors). In vitro assays verified that three CMV-associated chains recognized CMV antigens specifically. According to a subsequent analysis, TCR clusters from the first cohort were inclined to appear together in the roughly 120 validation repertoires.

Produced via immunoSEQ multiplex PCR; TCRdb's table is partial and in-frame only. The sample carries about 120,000 clones, approximately 88% recorded once. Germline values: CDR1 GTSNPN, CDR2 SVGIG (reference sequence). The CDR3 contains 12 residues. Between the trimmed V and J ends, which lost 1 base and 10 bases, there was a span of 13 bases. In the case of this clone: The antigen is not known.

The specimen sequenced was PBMCs. The receptor comes from a woman aged 18 to 35 in good health and CMV-seropositive. The rearrangement uses TRBV30 and TRBJ1-1; maybe TRBD1 (5 bases). The chain's CDR3 is CAWSEPKRGAFF. In DNA, the CDR3 is TGTGCCTGGAGTGAGCCTAAAAGGGGAGCTTTCTTT.